The T cell receptor (beta chain) described here comes from a study of blood T cell repertoires in COVID-19. The V and J ends lost 1 base and 5 bases respectively, with 12 bases between them. The germline V gene encodes CDR1 SGHVS and CDR2 FQNEAQ. The CDR3 has 15 residues. In terms of age and location, participants ranged from about 18 to 89 years and lived in around 22 US areas. Which cohort a participant joined came from the clinical history participants gave. Original processing methods: Nucleated cell counts were estimated from reference gene primer amplification. Assay: immunoSEQ multiplex PCR; the TCRdb copy retains only in-frame clones and omits some. Clone size and V and J calls were adopted from that table, with D and trimming inferred from the DNA. The top ten hold approximately 2% of the sample, which has more than 200,000 clones, under 85% seen once.

The V gene is TRBV7-8, the J gene TRBJ2-4; D possibly corresponds to TRBD2 (6 bases). This clonotype was sampled from a man aged 55 to 69 who had recovered from COVID-19. Sequencing was done on a sample of PBMCs or T cells enriched from blood (not recorded which). In DNA form, the CDR3 reads TGTGCCAGCAGCTTAGGCGGCAGGGAGGAAAACATTCAGTACTTC. This codes for CASSLGGREENIQYF. The full variable domain, in which reference TRBV7-8 and TRBJ2-4 provide the parts outside the CDR3, is GAGVSQSPRYKVAKRGQDVALRCDPISGHVSLFWYQQALGQGPEFLTYFQNEAQLDKSGLPSDRFFAERPEGSVSTLKIQRTQQEDSAVYLCASSLGGREENIQYFGAGTRLSVL.